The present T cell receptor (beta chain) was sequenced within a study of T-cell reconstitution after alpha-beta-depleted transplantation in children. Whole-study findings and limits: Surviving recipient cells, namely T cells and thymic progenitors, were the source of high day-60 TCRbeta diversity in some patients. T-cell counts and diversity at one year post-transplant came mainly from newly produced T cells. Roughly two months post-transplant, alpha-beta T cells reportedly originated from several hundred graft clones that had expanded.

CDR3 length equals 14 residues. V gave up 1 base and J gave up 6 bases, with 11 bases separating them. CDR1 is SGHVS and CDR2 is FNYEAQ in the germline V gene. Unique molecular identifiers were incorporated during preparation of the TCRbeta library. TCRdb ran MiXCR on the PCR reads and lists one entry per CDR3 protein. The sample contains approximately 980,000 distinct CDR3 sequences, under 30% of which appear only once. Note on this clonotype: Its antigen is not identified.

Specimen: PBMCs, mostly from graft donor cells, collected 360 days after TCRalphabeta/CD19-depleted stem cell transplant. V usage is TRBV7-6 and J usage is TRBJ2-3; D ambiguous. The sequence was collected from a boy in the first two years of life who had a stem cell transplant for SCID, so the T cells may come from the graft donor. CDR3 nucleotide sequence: TGTGCCAGCAGCTTAGGGCCCTTGGCGGATACGCAGTATTTT. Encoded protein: CASSLGPLADTQYF.